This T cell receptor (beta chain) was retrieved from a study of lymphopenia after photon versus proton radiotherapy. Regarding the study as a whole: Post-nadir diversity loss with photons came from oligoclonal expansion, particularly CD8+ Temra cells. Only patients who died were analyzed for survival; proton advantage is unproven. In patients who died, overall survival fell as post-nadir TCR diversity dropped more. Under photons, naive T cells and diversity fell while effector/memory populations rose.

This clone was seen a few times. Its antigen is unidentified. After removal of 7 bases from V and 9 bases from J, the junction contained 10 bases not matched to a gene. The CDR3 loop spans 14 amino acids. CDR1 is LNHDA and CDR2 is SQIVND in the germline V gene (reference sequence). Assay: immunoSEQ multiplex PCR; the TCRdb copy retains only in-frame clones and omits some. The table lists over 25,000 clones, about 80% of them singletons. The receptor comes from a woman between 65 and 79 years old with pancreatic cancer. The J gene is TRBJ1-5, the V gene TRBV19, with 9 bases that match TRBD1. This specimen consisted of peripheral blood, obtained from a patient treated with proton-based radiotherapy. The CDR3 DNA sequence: TGTGCCAGTAAGGAGGGACAGGGCGTAGGGCCCCAGCATTTT. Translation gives CASKEGQGVGPQHF.